Below are 9 T cell receptor beta chains sequenced from a single sample in a study of tumour-infiltrating T cells in Burkitt lymphoma. Generated by immunoSEQ multiplex PCR, the TCRdb table keeps only in-frame clones and is missing some. The sample yields approximately 14,000 clones, 85% to 90% seen once. The sample was tumor tissue. The origin of the receptors is a human donor with diffuse large B-cell lymphoma.

The chain combines TRBV5-4 with TRBJ2-7; TRBD2 agrees at 14 bases. The germline gives CDR1 SGHNT, CDR2 YYREEE (reference sequence). J was trimmed by 4 bases and V by 4 bases; bases with no gene match: 4. The length of the CDR3 is 15 residues. The chain's CDR3 is CASSQGTSGSYEQYF. CDR3 sequence (DNA): TGTGCCAGCAGCCAAGGGACTAGCGGGAGTTACGAGCAGTACTTC.

The chain carries TRBV5-1 and TRBJ1-1; D gene unclear. Germline V gene lookup returns CDR1 SGHRS and CDR2 YFSETQ. Trimming stripped 4 bases from V and 0 bases from J, with 13 bases between. The CDR3 runs to 15 residues. CDR3 amino acids: CASSRGLGLNTEAFF. The CDR3 nucleotides are TGCGCCAGCAGCCGGGGTCTGGGATTGAACACTGAAGCTTTCTTT.

CDR3 nucleotides: TGTGCCAGCAGCGTGACAGGGAGCACTGAAGCTTTCTTT. Its protein is CASSVTGSTEAFF. This chain connects TRBV5-4 to TRBJ1-1, with 7 bases aligning to TRBD1. Germline CDR1 SGHNT, CDR2 YYREEE (reference sequence). V lost 4 bases to trimming and J lost 4 bases; unmatched junction nucleotides: 4. This CDR3 comprises 13 residues.

This clone occurred once. The V call is TRBV5-1, the J call TRBJ2-5, with 8 positions matching TRBD2. The CDR3 length is 17 residues. The ends lost 3 bases at V and 2 bases at J; junction bases unmatched: 12. Looked up from germline, CDR1 is SGHRS and CDR2 is YFSETQ. CDR3 sequence: CASSSRGSGVVQETQYF. The CDR3 DNA reads TGCGCCAGCAGCTCCCGGGGTAGCGGGGTAGTTCAAGAGACCCAGTACTTC.

This sequence joins TRBV6-6 and TRBJ1-6; the D is unclear. Germline lookup yields CDR1 MNHNY and CDR2 SVGAGI (reference sequence). V lost 2 bases, J lost 8 bases, and 7 bases lay in between. The CDR3 runs to 13 residues. In DNA, the CDR3 is TGTGCCAGCAGTTACGTGAGTGATTCACCCCTCCACTTT. Its protein is CASSYVSDSPLHF.

V gene TRBV5-6 combines with J gene TRBJ1-1, with a weak D call TRBD1 (5 bases). The CDR3 length is 15 residues. Germline lookup yields CDR1 SGHDT and CDR2 YYEEEE. The V end lost 2 bases, the J end lost 0 bases, and 11 bases lay between the germline ends. The CDR3 region has the DNA TGTGCCAGCAGCTTCCGGGGGGGGTTGAACACTGAAGCTTTCTTT. Translating gives CASSFRGGLNTEAFF.

CDR3 amino acids: CASSYLPGTGGQPQHF. CDR3 coding DNA: TGTGCCAGCAGCTATCTCCCCGGGACAGGGGGTCAGCCCCAGCATTTT. V is TRBV6-6 and J is TRBJ1-5, with TRBD1 matching over 11 bases. The germline V gene encodes CDR1 MNHNY and CDR2 SVGAGI (reference sequence). V trimming: 6 bases; J trimming: 6 bases; junction bases outside the gene matches: 10. The CDR3 covers 16 residues.

This rearrangement joins TRBV5-4 to TRBJ2-7; 10 nucleotides line up with TRBD2. The CDR3 extends over 14 amino acids. The V gene end was trimmed by 1 base and the J gene end by 2 bases; junction bases not matched to a gene: 0. Looked up from germline, CDR1 is SGHNT and CDR2 is YYREEE (reference sequence). The CDR3 protein is CASSLSGRAYEQYF. The CDR3 DNA follows: TGTGCCAGCAGCTTGAGCGGGAGGGCCTACGAGCAGTACTTC.

This chain uses TRBV6-1 with TRBJ2-7; tentatively, D is TRBD1 (6 bases). The ends were cut back, 4 bases at V and 4 bases at J, with 14 bases in the middle. Germline CDR1 reads MNHNS; CDR2 reads SASEGT. This CDR3 has 14 amino acids. CDR3 region: CASSVRGQGYEQYF. As DNA, the CDR3 is TGTGCCAGCAGTGTAAGGGGTCAGGGGTACGAGCAGTACTTC.